These T cell receptor beta chains were read from a single sample in a study of CD8 T cells in ankylosing spondylitis. TCRdb re-called the 5' RACE reads through MiXCR, storing one row per CDR3 protein. Of about 540,000 distinct CDR3 sequences detected, roughly 13% appear once; the ten largest clones hold around 7%. The source material was blood, either unsorted or a sorted T cell fraction (not recorded which). The receptor source for this set is a male donor with ankylosing spondylitis. CDR3s include the opening cysteine and the closing phenylalanine or tryptophan. The D gene is left open where the match is weak. The size of a clone is reported for some rows only, either as once, few or many, or as a class for expanded clones.

clone size: -; J gene: TRBJ2-3; D gene: -; V gene: TRBV15; CDR3 DNA: TGTGCCACCAGCTTTCGGACAAGCACAGATACGCAGTATTTT; CDR3 protein: CATSFRTSTDTQYF
clone size: few; J gene: TRBJ1-4; D gene: -; V gene: TRBV20-1; CDR3 DNA: TGCAGTGCTAGAGACAGGGTGGGACTGTTTTTT; CDR3 protein: CSARDRVGLFF
clone size: many; J gene: TRBJ1-6; D gene: TRBD1; V gene: TRBV5-1; CDR3 DNA: TGCGCCAGCAGCTTGGTTACAGGGGGCTTAGATTCACCCCTCCACTTT; CDR3 protein: CASSLVTGGLDSPLHF
clone size: -; J gene: TRBJ2-5; D gene: TRBD2; V gene: TRBV29-1; CDR3 DNA: TGCAGCGTAAGTGTAGCGGGAGGCGGAGAGACCCAGTACTTC; CDR3 protein: CSVSVAGGGETQYF
clone size: many; J gene: TRBJ1-2; D gene: TRBD1; V gene: TRBV10-2; CDR3 DNA: TGCGCCAGCAGTAGGGACAGGGGGCTCGATGGCTACACCTTC; CDR3 protein: CASSRDRGLDGYTF
clone size: few; J gene: TRBJ1-4; D gene: -; V gene: TRBV2; CDR3 DNA: TGTGCCAGCAGAGGGGACGTCGGACTTGAACTGTTTTTT; CDR3 protein: CASRGDVGLELFF
clone size: few; J gene: TRBJ2-1; D gene: TRBD2; V gene: TRBV11-3; CDR3 DNA: TGTGCCAGCAGCTCAGCGGGAGCGGATAAATCCTACAATGAGCAGTTCTTC; CDR3 protein: CASSSAGADKSYNEQFF
clone size: many; J gene: TRBJ2-5; D gene: -; V gene: TRBV5-5; CDR3 DNA: TGTGCCAGCAGCCCTACAGCGGACCTAGCTCAGAAGACCCAGTACTTC; CDR3 protein: CASSPTADLAQKTQYF
clone size: few; J gene: TRBJ2-5; D gene: TRBD2; V gene: TRBV20-1; CDR3 DNA: TGCAGTGCCGAGTTGGCCCTGGGGGGGAGACGAGAGACCCAGTACTTC; CDR3 protein: CSAELALGGRRETQYF
clone size: few; J gene: TRBJ2-1; D gene: TRBD2; V gene: TRBV10-2; CDR3 DNA: TGCGCCAGCAGTGAGTCGACCTGGACTAGCGGATACAATGAGCAGTTCTTC; CDR3 protein: CASSESTWTSGYNEQFF
clone size: few; J gene: TRBJ2-1; D gene: -; V gene: TRBV7-9; CDR3 DNA: TGTGCCAGCAGCCCCAACCCCGGGGGTGAGGGTTACAATGAGCAGTTCTTC; CDR3 protein: CASSPNPGGEGYNEQFF
clone size: -; J gene: TRBJ2-3; D gene: TRBD2; V gene: TRBV12-3/TRBV12-4; CDR3 DNA: TGTGCCAGCAGACAGAGCGGGAGGTGGGGAGATACGCAGTATTTT; CDR3 protein: CASRQSGRWGDTQYF
clone size: few; J gene: TRBJ1-1; D gene: -; V gene: TRBV4-1; CDR3 DNA: TGCGCCAGCAGCCACCCCCGGGGGAGGAACACTGAAGCTTTCTTT; CDR3 protein: CASSHPRGRNTEAFF
clone size: few; J gene: TRBJ2-7; D gene: TRBD2; V gene: TRBV7-2; CDR3 DNA: TGTGCCAGCAGCCAGACACTAGCGGGAGGGCGCGAGCAGTACTTC; CDR3 protein: CASSQTLAGGREQYF
clone size: -; J gene: TRBJ1-1; D gene: -; V gene: TRBV25-1; CDR3 DNA: TGTGCCAGCAGTTATGACAGGCAGATGAACACTGAAGCTTTCTTT; CDR3 protein: CASSYDRQMNTEAFF
clone size: few; J gene: TRBJ1-5; D gene: -; V gene: TRBV5-6; CDR3 DNA: TGTGCCAGCTCCGGACAGTCTAATGGGGGCCAGCCCCAGCATTTT; CDR3 protein: CASSGQSNGGQPQHF
clone size: -; J gene: TRBJ1-5; D gene: -; V gene: TRBV2; CDR3 DNA: TGTGCCAGCAGTGAATTGGGCGGGGAGCCCCAGCCCCAGCATTTT; CDR3 protein: CASSELGGEPQPQHF
clone size: few; J gene: TRBJ1-4; D gene: -; V gene: TRBV14; CDR3 DNA: TGTGCCAGCAGCCAAATAACTAGCACAACTAATGAAAAACTGTTTTTT; CDR3 protein: CASSQITSTTNEKLFF
clone size: -; J gene: TRBJ1-3; D gene: -; V gene: TRBV12-3/TRBV12-4; CDR3 DNA: TGTGCCAGCAGCCCTGCCGGGACTTTAGGAAACACCATATATTTT; CDR3 protein: CASSPAGTLGNTIYF
clone size: few; J gene: TRBJ2-3; D gene: TRBD1; V gene: TRBV6-1; CDR3 DNA: TGTGCCAGCGCAATGGACAGGGCTCTCACAGATACGCAGTATTTT; CDR3 protein: CASAMDRALTDTQYF
clone size: few; J gene: TRBJ2-3; D gene: -; V gene: TRBV27; CDR3 DNA: TGTGCCAGCAGTTTATCGACATGGTCTAGCACAGATACGCAGTATTTT; CDR3 protein: CASSLSTWSSTDTQYF
clone size: -; J gene: TRBJ2-5; D gene: -; V gene: TRBV20-1; CDR3 DNA: TGCAGTGATCGATCCGGGGAGACCCAGTACTTC; CDR3 protein: CSDRSGETQYF
clone size: few; J gene: TRBJ1-1; D gene: -; V gene: TRBV4-1; CDR3 DNA: TGCGCCAGCAGAAAAGGGGAGTACACTGAAGCTTTCTTT; CDR3 protein: CASRKGEYTEAFF
clone size: few; J gene: TRBJ2-1; D gene: -; V gene: TRBV2; CDR3 DNA: TGTGCCAGCAGTGGAATACGGGAGAGGATTAGGGATTATCAGTTCTTC; CDR3 protein: CASSGIRERIRDYQFF
clone size: few; J gene: TRBJ2-1; D gene: -; V gene: TRBV3-1; CDR3 DNA: TGTGCCAGCAGCCCCTTTGGGGGCATCGGAAATGAGCAGTTCTTC; CDR3 protein: CASSPFGGIGNEQFF
clone size: few; J gene: TRBJ2-3; D gene: -; V gene: TRBV29-1; CDR3 DNA: TGCAGCGTTGACCGGGCGAGCACAGATACGCAGTATTTT; CDR3 protein: CSVDRASTDTQYF
clone size: many; J gene: TRBJ2-5; D gene: TRBD1; V gene: TRBV20-1; CDR3 DNA: TGCAGTGCTAGAGTACAGGGGCACCTCGGGACCCAGTACTTC; CDR3 protein: CSARVQGHLGTQYF
clone size: -; J gene: TRBJ1-2; D gene: -; V gene: TRBV6-5; CDR3 DNA: TGTGCCAGCAGTTACAAGGGGAACTATGGCTACACCTTC; CDR3 protein: CASSYKGNYGYTF
clone size: few; J gene: TRBJ2-2; D gene: -; V gene: TRBV21-1; CDR3 DNA: TGTGCCATGGTCCAGGGAGAGACCGGGGAGCTGTTTTTT; CDR3 protein: CAMVQGETGELFF
clone size: few; J gene: TRBJ2-1; D gene: -; V gene: TRBV15; CDR3 DNA: TGTGCCACCAGCAGAGTAGGGGTAGCCGGATACAATGAGCAGTTCTTC; CDR3 protein: CATSRVGVAGYNEQFF
clone size: -; J gene: TRBJ1-1; D gene: TRBD1; V gene: TRBV5-1; CDR3 DNA: TGCGCCAGCAGCGTAGCCTCAAAACAGGGGGCGGCTGAAGCTTTCTTT; CDR3 protein: CASSVASKQGAAEAFF
clone size: few; J gene: TRBJ2-3; D gene: -; V gene: TRBV12-3/TRBV12-4; CDR3 DNA: TGTGCCAGCAGTTTTTGGCAGAGCACAGATACGCAGTATTTT; CDR3 protein: CASSFWQSTDTQYF
clone size: few; J gene: TRBJ2-3; D gene: TRBD1; V gene: TRBV12-3/TRBV12-4; CDR3 DNA: TGTGCCAGCAGTCAACGGGACAGGGAGTCTCCAGATACGCAGTATTTT; CDR3 protein: CASSQRDRESPDTQYF
clone size: -; J gene: TRBJ1-5; D gene: -; V gene: TRBV19; CDR3 DNA: TGTGCCAGTAGTATAAACAGGGTGGACAATCAGCCCCAGCATTTT; CDR3 protein: CASSINRVDNQPQHF
clone size: few; J gene: TRBJ1-2; D gene: -; V gene: TRBV24-1; CDR3 DNA: TGTGCCACCAGTGAATCCCCGACAGCAAACTATGGCTACACCTTC; CDR3 protein: CATSESPTANYGYTF
clone size: -; J gene: TRBJ2-1; D gene: -; V gene: TRBV29-1; CDR3 DNA: TGCAGCGTTGTACTCGGATCCTACAATGAGCAGTTCTTC; CDR3 protein: CSVVLGSYNEQFF
clone size: -; J gene: TRBJ2-3; D gene: TRBD2; V gene: TRBV3-1; CDR3 DNA: TGTGCCAGCAGCCAAGGACAGAAGCGGGAGGTTCCAGATACGCAGTATTTT; CDR3 protein: CASSQGQKREVPDTQYF
clone size: few; J gene: TRBJ2-7; D gene: -; V gene: TRBV5-1; CDR3 DNA: TGCGCCAGCAGCCCCCTAGCATCCGAGGAGCAGTACTTC; CDR3 protein: CASSPLASEEQYF
clone size: few; J gene: TRBJ2-2; D gene: TRBD1; V gene: TRBV10-1; CDR3 DNA: TGCGCCAGCAGTCCTTCCTTTGGACAGGGAGGCACCGGGGAGCTGTTTTTT; CDR3 protein: CASSPSFGQGGTGELFF
clone size: -; J gene: TRBJ2-5; D gene: -; V gene: TRBV5-1; CDR3 DNA: TGCGCCAGCAGTGGAGGGCAGGGCGAAGAGACCCAGTACTTC; CDR3 protein: CASSGGQGEETQYF
clone size: few; J gene: TRBJ1-2; D gene: -; V gene: TRBV20-1; CDR3 DNA: TGCAGTGCTAGGGGCAGGGAGCGAGGCTACACCTTC; CDR3 protein: CSARGRERGYTF
clone size: many; J gene: TRBJ2-1; D gene: -; V gene: TRBV5-1; CDR3 DNA: TGCGCCAGCAGCTTGGATATGGTTGCGTACAATGAGCAGTTCTTC; CDR3 protein: CASSLDMVAYNEQFF
clone size: many; J gene: TRBJ2-2; D gene: -; V gene: TRBV4-2; CDR3 DNA: TGTGCCAGCAGCCAGGAACTAAGGGACGGGGAGCTGTTTTTT; CDR3 protein: CASSQELRDGELFF
clone size: -; J gene: TRBJ2-1; D gene: TRBD2; V gene: TRBV7-8; CDR3 DNA: TGTGCCAGCAGCTTAGCCGGGACTAGCGCTTTGGATGAGCAGTTCTTC; CDR3 protein: CASSLAGTSALDEQFF
clone size: few; J gene: TRBJ2-2; D gene: TRBD2; V gene: TRBV28; CDR3 DNA: TGTGCCAGCAGCAAAGTAGCGGGAAACACCGGGGAGCTGTTTTTT; CDR3 protein: CASSKVAGNTGELFF
clone size: -; J gene: TRBJ1-1; D gene: -; V gene: TRBV14; CDR3 DNA: TGTGCCAGCAGCCTCTTCGGGAACACTGAAGCTTTCTTT; CDR3 protein: CASSLFGNTEAFF
clone size: many; J gene: TRBJ2-1; D gene: TRBD1; V gene: TRBV5-1; CDR3 DNA: TGCGCCAGCAGCTTATCCGGACAGGTATACAATGAGCAGTTCTTC; CDR3 protein: CASSLSGQVYNEQFF
clone size: -; J gene: TRBJ2-2; D gene: TRBD2; V gene: TRBV6-5; CDR3 DNA: TGTGCCAGCAGTTACGCGGCTAGCGGGTCCGGGGAGCTGTTTTTT; CDR3 protein: CASSYAASGSGELFF
clone size: -; J gene: TRBJ1-4; D gene: -; V gene: TRBV29-1; CDR3 DNA: TGCAGCGTCGGACAGCTGTCAACTAATGAAAAACTGTTTTTT; CDR3 protein: CSVGQLSTNEKLFF
clone size: few; J gene: TRBJ2-3; D gene: -; V gene: TRBV7-2; CDR3 DNA: TGTGCCAGCAGCTTAGATGTGGCGAGAAGCACAGATACGCAGTATTTT; CDR3 protein: CASSLDVARSTDTQYF
clone size: few; J gene: TRBJ2-3; D gene: TRBD1; V gene: TRBV7-9; CDR3 DNA: TGTGCCAGCAGCTTAGCAGGCAGGGGGAGACCAGATACGCAGTATTTT; CDR3 protein: CASSLAGRGRPDTQYF
clone size: -; J gene: TRBJ2-1; D gene: -; V gene: TRBV9; CDR3 DNA: TGTGCCAGCAGCTCAGGGACCCGGCACAATGAGCAGTTCTTC; CDR3 protein: CASSSGTRHNEQFF
clone size: -; J gene: TRBJ2-1; D gene: TRBD1; V gene: TRBV27; CDR3 DNA: TGTGCCAGCAGTTATTACGGGACAGGGGGCATGTATGAGCAGTTCTTC; CDR3 protein: CASSYYGTGGMYEQFF
clone size: -; J gene: TRBJ2-2; D gene: TRBD2; V gene: TRBV11-1; CDR3 DNA: TGTGCCAGCAGCTTGAAGGGACTAGCGGGAGAGATCAACACCAGGGAGCTGTTTTTT; CDR3 protein: CASSLKGLAGEINTRELFF
clone size: -; J gene: TRBJ1-5; D gene: -; V gene: TRBV6-2/TRBV6-3; CDR3 DNA: TGTGCCAGCAGTAACGGATTCGCAATTCTGAGTTTGAATCAGCCCCAGCATTTT; CDR3 protein: CASSNGFAILSLNQPQHF